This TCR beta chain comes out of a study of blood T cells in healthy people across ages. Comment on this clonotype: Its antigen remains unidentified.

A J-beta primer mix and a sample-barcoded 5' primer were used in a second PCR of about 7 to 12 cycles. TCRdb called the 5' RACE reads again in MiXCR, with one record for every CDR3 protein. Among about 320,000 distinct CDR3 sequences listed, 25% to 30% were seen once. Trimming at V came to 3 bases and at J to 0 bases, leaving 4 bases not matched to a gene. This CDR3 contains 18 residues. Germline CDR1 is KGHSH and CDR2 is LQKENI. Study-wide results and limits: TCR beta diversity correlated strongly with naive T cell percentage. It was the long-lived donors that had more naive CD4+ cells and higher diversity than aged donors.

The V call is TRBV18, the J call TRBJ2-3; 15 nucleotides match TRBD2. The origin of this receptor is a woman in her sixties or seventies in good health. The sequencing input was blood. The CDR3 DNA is TGTGCCAGCTCACCTGGGACTAGCGGGAGGCTCAGCACAGATACGCAGTATTTT. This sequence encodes CASSPGTSGRLSTDTQYF.